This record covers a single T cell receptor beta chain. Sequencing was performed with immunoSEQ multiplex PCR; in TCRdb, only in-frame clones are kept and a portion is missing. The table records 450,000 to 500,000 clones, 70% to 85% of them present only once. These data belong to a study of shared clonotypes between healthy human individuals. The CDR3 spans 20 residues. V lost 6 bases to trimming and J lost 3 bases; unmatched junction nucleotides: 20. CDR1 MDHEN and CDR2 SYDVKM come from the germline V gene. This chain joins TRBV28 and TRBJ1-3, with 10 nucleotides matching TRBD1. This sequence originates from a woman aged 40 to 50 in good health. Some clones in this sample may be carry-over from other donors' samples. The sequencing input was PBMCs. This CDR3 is CASSPFLNLGQGESGNTIYF. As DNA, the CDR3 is TGTGCCAGCAGCCCTTTTTTGAACCTAGGACAGGGGGAAAGTGGAAACACCATATATTTT.